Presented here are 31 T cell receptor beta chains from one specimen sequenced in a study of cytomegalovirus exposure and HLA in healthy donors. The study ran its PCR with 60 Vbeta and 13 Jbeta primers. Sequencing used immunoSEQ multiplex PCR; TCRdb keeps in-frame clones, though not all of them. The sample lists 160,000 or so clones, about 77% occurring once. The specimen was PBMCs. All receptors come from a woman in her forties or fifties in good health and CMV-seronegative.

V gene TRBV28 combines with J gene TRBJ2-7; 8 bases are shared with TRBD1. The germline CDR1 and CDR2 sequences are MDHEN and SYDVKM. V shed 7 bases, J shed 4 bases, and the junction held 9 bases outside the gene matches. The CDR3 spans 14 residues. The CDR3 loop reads CASKGQGARYEQYF. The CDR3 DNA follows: TGTGCCAGCAAGGGGCAGGGGGCGAGGTACGAGCAGTACTTC.

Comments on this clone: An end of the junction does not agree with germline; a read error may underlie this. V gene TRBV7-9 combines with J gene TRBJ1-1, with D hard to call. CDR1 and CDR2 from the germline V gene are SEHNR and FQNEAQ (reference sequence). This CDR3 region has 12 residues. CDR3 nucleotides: TGTTCCAGCAGCTCATCATCCACTGAAGCTTTCTTT. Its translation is CSSSSSSTEAFF.

CDR3 bases: TGTGCCAGCTCACCGAGAAGGGGCGCGGGGGAGACCCAGTACTTC. It is translated as CASSPRRGAGETQYF. The V call is TRBV18, the J call TRBJ2-5; maybe TRBD2 (6 bases). Looked up from germline, CDR1 is KGHSH and CDR2 is LQKENI. V lost 3 bases and J 5 bases, leaving 16 bases between the germline ends. The CDR3 is 15 residues long.

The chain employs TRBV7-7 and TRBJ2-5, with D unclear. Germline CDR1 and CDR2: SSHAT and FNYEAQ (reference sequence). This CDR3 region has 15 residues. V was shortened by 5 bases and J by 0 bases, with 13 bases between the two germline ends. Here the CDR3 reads CASSAGGPNQETQYF. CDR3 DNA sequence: TGTGCCAGCAGCGCCGGCGGTCCCAACCAAGAGACCCAGTACTTC. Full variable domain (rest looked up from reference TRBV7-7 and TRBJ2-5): GAGVSQSPRYKVTKRGQDVTLRCDPISSHATLYWYQQALGQGPEFLTYFNYEAQPDKSGLPSDRFSAERPEGSISTLTIQRTEQRDSAMYRCASSAGGPNQETQYFGPGTRLLVL.

The CDR3 DNA reads as TGTGCCACCAGCAGAGATAGGGGTACGGCCCAGCATTTT. Translation: CATSRDRGTAQHF. The chain employs TRBV15 and TRBJ1-5; D may be TRBD1 (5 bases). In germline, CDR1 is LNHNV, CDR2 YYDKDF (reference sequence). Trimming stripped 0 bases from V and 11 bases from J, with 11 bases between. CDR3 size: 13 residues.

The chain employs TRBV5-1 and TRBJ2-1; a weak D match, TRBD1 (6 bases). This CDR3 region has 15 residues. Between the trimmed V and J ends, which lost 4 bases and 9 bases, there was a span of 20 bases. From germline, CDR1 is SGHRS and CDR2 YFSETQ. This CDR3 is CASSLNTGSTGEQFF. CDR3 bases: TGCGCCAGCAGCCTAAATACAGGGAGTACGGGTGAGCAGTTCTTC.

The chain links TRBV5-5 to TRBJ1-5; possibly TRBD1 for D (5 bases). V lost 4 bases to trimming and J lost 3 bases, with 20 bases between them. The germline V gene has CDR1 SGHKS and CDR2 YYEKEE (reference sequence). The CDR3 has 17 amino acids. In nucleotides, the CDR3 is TGTGCCAGCAGCCCCGGCGGGGCAGGCCCTCTCAATCAGCCCCAGCATTTT. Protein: CASSPGGAGPLNQPQHF.

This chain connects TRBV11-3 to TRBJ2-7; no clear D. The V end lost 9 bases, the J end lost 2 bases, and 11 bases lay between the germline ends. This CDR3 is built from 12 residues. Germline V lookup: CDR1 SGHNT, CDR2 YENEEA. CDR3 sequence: CASSGRTYEQYF. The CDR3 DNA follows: TGTGCCAGTTCAGGCCGCACCTACGAGCAGTACTTC.

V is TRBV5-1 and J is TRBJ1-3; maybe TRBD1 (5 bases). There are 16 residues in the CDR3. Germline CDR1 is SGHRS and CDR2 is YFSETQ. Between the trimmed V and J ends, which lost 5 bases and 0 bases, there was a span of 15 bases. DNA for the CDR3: TGCGCCAGCAGTGGGGGGGGGACGAGCTCTGGAAACACCATATATTTT. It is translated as CASSGGGTSSGNTIYF.

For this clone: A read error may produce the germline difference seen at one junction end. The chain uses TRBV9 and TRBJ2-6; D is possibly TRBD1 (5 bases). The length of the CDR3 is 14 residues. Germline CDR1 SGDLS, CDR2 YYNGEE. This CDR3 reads CASSGPGGANVLAF. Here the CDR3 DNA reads TGTGCCAGCAGCGGCCCGGGTGGGGCCAACGTCCTGGCTTTC.

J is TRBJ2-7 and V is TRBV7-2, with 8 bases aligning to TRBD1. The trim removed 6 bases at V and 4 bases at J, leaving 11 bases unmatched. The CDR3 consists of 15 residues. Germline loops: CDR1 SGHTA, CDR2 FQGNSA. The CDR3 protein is CASSHSGTGDYEQYF. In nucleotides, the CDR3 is TGTGCCAGCAGTCATTCCGGGACAGGAGATTACGAGCAGTACTTC.

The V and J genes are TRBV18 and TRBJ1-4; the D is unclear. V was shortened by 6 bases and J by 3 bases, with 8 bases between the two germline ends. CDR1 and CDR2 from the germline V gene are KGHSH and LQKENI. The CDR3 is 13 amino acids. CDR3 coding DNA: TGTGCCAGCTCGCCGGGATCTAATGAAAAACTGTTTTTT. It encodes CASSPGSNEKLFF.

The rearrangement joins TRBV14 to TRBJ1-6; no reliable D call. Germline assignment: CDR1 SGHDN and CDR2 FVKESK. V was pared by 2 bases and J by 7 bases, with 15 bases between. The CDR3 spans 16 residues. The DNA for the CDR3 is TGTGCCAGCAGCCAAAATTTCGGGGAAAGGAATTCACCCCTCCACTTT. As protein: CASSQNFGERNSPLHF. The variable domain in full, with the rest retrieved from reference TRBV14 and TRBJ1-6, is EAGVTQFPSHSVIEKGQTVTLRCDPISGHDNLYWYRRVMGKEIKFLLHFVKESKQDESGMPNNRFLAERTGGTYSTLKVQPAELEDSGVYFCASSQNFGERNSPLHFGNGTRLTVT.

CDR3 loop: CASSLPQGLEREQFF. Written as DNA, the CDR3 is TGTGCCAGCAGCTTACCCCAGGGACTAGAGAGGGAGCAGTTCTTC. This chain connects TRBV5-6 to TRBJ2-1; 8 bases line up with TRBD2. The length of the CDR3 is 15 residues. Trimming cost V 2 bases and J 10 bases; bases outside gene matches: 11. Germline V CDR1 and CDR2: SGHDT, YYEEEE.

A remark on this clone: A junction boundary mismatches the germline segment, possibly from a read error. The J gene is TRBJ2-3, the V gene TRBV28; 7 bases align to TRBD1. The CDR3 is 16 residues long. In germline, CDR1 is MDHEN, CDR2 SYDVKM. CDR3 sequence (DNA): TGTGCCAGCAGTTCCAAAAGCTTAAGCCGGGGACAGCAGATCCCTTTT. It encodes CASSSKSLSRGQQIPF. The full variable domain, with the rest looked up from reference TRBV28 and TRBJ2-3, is DVKVTQSSRYLVKRTGEKVFLECVQDMDHENMFWYRQDPGLGLRLIYFSYDVKMKEKGDIPEGYSVSREKKERFSLILESASTNQTSMYLCASSSKSLSRGQQIPFGPGTRLTVL.

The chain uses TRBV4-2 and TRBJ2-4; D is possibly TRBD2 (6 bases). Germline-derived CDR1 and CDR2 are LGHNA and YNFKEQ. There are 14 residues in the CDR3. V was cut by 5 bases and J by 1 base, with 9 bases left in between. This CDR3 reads CASSSSGAKNIQYF. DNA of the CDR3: TGTGCCAGCAGCTCCAGCGGGGCCAAAAACATTCAGTACTTC.

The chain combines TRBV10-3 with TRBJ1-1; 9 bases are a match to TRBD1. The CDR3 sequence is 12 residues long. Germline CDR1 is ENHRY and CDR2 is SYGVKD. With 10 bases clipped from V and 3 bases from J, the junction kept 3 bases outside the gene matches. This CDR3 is CATDRGDTEAFF. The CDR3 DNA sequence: TGTGCCACCGACAGGGGGGACACTGAAGCTTTCTTT.

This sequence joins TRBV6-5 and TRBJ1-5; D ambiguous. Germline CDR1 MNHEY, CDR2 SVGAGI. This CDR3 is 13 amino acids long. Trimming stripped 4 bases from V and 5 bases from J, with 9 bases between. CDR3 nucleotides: TGTGCCAGCAGTTCCGGGGTTTATCAGCCCCAGCATTTT. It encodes CASSSGVYQPQHF.

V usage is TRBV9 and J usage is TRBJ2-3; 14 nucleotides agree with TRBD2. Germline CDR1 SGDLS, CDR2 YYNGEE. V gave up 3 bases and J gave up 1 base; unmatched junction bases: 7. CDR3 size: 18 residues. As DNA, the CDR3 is TGTGCCAGCAGCGCCCGACTAGCGGGGGGGGTGGGCACAGATACGCAGTATTTT. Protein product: CASSARLAGGVGTDTQYF. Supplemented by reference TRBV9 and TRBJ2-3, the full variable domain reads DSGVTQTPKHLITATGQRVTLRCSPRSGDLSVYWYQQSLDQGLQFLIQYYNGEERAKGNILERFSAQQFPDLHSELNLSSLELGDSALYFCASSARLAGGVGTDTQYFGPGTRLTVL.

The CDR3 is CASSLTRRGRNYGYTF. CDR3 in DNA: TGTGCCAGCAGCTTGACTCGGAGGGGTCGCAACTATGGCTACACCTTC. This chain joins TRBV5-5 and TRBJ1-2, with a possible D match to TRBD1 (5 bases). CDR1 is SGHKS and CDR2 is YYEKEE in the germline V gene (reference sequence). Deletions cut 1 base from V and 2 bases from J, with 15 bases between. The CDR3 spans 16 residues.

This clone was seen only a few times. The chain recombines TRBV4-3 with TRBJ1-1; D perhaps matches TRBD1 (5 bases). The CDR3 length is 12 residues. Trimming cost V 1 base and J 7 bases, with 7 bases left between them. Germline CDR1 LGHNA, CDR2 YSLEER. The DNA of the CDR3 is TGCGCCAGCAGCCAAGGTACAGGTGAAGCTTTCTTT. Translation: CASSQGTGEAFF.

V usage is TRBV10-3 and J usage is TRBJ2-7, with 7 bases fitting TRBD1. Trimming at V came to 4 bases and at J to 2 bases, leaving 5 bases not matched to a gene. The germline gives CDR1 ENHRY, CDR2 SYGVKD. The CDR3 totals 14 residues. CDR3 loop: CAISGQGKTYEQYF. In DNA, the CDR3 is TGTGCCATCAGTGGACAGGGTAAAACCTACGAGCAGTACTTC.

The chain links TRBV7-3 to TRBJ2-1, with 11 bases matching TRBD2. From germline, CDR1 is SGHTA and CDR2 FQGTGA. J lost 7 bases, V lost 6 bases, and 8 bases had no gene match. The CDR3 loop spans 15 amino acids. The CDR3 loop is CASRAASGGRNEQFF. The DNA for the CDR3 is TGTGCCAGCAGAGCCGCTAGCGGGGGGCGGAATGAGCAGTTCTTC.

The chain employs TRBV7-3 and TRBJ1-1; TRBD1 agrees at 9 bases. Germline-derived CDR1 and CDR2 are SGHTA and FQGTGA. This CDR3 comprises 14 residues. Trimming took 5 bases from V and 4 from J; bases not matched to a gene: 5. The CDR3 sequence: CASSVDRGTTEAFF. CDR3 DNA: TGTGCCAGCAGCGTCGACAGGGGGACCACTGAAGCTTTCTTT. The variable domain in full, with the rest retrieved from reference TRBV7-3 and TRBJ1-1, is GAGVSQTPSNKVTEKGKYVELRCDPISGHTALYWYRQSLGQGPEFLIYFQGTGAADDSGLPNDRFFAVRPEGSVSTLKIQRTERGDSAVYLCASSVDRGTTEAFFGQGTRLTVV.

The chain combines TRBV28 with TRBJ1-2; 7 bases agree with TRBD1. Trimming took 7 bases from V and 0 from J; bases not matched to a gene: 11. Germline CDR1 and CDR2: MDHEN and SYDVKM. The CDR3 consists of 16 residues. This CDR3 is CASNEGDRAPNYGYTF. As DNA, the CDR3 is TGTGCCAGCAACGAAGGGGACAGAGCTCCTAACTATGGCTACACCTTC.

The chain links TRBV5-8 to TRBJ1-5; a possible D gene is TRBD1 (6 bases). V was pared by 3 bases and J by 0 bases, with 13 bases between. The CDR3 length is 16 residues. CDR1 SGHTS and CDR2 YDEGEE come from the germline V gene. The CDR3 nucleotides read TGTGCCAGCAGCTCGGACAGAACCTATAGCAATCAGCCCCAGCATTTT. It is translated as CASSSDRTYSNQPQHF.

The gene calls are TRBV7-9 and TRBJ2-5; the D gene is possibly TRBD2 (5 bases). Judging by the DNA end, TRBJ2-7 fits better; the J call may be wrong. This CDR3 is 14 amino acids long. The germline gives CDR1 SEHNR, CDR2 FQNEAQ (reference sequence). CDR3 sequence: CASSSAGLAYEQYF. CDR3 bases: TGTGCCAGCAGCTCAGCCGGACTGGCCTACGAGCAGTACTTC.

This CDR3 reads CASSQVVGFGELFF. The CDR3 nucleotides read TGTGCCAGCAGCCAAGTAGTCGGGTTCGGGGAGCTGTTTTTT. The J gene is TRBJ2-2, the V gene TRBV14; D not certain. Germline loops: CDR1 SGHDN, CDR2 FVKESK. The V end lost 1 base, the J end lost 7 bases, and 10 bases lay between the germline ends. This CDR3 contains 14 residues.

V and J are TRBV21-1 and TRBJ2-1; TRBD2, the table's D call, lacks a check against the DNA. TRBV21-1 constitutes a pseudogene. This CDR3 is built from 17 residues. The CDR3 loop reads CASFPQGLAGLYNEQFF. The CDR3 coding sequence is TGTGCCAGCTTCCCCCAGGGACTAGCGGGACTGTACAATGAGCAGTTCTTC.

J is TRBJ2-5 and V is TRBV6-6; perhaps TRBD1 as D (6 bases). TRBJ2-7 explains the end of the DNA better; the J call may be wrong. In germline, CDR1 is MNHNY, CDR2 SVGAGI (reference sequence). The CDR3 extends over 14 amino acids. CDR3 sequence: CASNDGTPSYEQYF. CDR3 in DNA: TGTGCCAGCAACGACGGGACACCCTCCTACGAGCAGTACTTC.

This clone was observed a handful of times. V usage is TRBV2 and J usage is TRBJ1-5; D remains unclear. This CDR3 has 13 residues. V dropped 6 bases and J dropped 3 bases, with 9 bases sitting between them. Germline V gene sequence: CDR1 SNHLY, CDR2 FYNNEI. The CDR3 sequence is CASRAENNQPQHF. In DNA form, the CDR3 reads TGTGCCAGCAGGGCAGAAAACAATCAGCCCCAGCATTTT.